The source of this T cell receptor beta chain is a study of Graves' ophthalmopathy and Graves' hyperthyroidism. Lactation, pregnancy, uncontrolled infections and other autoimmune diseases were all grounds for excluding patients. Amplification of TCR beta CDR3 regions used RNA transcripts. First-round RT-PCR employed HTBI primers, with a second-round multiplex PCR after it. MiXCR was run by TCRdb on the multiplex PCR reads, yielding one entry per CDR3 protein. The sample shows roughly 610,000 distinct CDR3 sequences, about a fifth of them seen only once. This clonotype has only a few counts. The trim removed 4 bases at V and 3 bases at J, leaving 21 bases unmatched. This CDR3 spans 20 amino acids. CDR1 and CDR2 from the germline V gene are LGHNA and YNFKEQ.

This clonotype was obtained from a woman aged 18-35 years with stable Graves' hyperthyroidism. Some clones in this sample may be carry-over from other donors' samples. The chain employs TRBV4-2 and TRBJ1-3, with 7 nucleotides matching TRBD1. The sequenced sample was peripheral blood. CDR3 loop: CASSPKGDSGPSGFGNTIYF. CDR3 DNA: TGTGCCAGCAGCCCCAAAGGGGACAGCGGGCCTTCTGGCTTTGGAAACACCATATATTTT.